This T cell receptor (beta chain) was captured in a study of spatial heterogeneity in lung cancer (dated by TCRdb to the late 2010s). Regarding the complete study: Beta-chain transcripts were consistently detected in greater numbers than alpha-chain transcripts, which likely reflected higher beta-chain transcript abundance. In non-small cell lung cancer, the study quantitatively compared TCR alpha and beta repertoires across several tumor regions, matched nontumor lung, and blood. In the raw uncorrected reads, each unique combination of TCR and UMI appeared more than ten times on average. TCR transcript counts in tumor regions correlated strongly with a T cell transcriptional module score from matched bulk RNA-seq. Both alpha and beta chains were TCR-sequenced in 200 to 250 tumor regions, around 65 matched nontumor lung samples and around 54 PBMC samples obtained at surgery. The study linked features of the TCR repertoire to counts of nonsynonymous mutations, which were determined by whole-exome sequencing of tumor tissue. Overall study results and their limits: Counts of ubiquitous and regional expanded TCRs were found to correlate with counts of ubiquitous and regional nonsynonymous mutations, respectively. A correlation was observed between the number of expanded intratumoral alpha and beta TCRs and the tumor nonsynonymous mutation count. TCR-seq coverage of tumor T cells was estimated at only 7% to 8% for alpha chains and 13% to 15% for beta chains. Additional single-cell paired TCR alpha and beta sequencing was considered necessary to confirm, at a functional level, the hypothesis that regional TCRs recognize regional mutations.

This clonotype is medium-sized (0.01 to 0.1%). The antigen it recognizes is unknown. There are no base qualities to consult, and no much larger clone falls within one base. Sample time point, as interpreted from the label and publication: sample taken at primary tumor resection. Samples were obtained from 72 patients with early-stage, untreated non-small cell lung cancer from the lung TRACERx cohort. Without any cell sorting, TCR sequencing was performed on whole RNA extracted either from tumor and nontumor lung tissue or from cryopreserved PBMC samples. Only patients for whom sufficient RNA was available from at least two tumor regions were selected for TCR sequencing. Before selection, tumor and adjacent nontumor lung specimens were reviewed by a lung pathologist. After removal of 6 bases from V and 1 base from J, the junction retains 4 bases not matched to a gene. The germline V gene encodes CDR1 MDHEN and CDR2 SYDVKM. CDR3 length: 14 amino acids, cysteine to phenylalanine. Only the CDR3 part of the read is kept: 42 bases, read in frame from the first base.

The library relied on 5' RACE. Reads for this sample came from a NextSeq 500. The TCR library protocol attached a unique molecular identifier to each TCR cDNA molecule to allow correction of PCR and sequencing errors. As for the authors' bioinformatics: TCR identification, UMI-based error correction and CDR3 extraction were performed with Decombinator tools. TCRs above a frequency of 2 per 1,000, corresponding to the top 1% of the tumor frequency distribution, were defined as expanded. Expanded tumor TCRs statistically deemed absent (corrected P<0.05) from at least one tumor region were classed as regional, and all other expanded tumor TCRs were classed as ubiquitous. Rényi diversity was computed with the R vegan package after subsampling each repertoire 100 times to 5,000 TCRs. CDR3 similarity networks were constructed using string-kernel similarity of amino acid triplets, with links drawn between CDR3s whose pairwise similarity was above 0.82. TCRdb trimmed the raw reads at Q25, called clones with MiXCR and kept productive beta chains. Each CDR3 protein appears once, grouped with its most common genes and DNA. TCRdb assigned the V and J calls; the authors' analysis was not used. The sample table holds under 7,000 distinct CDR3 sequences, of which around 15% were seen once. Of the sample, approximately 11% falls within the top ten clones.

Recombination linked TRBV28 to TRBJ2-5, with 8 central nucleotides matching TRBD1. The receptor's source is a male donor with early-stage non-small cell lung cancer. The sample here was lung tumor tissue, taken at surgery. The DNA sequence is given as TGTGCCAGCAGGCCGGGACAGGCCCAAGAGACCCAGTACTTC. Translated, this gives CASRPGQAQETQYF. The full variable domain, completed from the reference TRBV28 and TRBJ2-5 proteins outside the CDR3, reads DVKVTQSSRYLVKRTGEKVFLECVQDMDHENMFWYRQDPGLGLRLIYFSYDVKMKEKGDIPEGYSVSREKKERFSLILESASTNQTSMYLCASRPGQAQETQYFGPGTRLLVL.